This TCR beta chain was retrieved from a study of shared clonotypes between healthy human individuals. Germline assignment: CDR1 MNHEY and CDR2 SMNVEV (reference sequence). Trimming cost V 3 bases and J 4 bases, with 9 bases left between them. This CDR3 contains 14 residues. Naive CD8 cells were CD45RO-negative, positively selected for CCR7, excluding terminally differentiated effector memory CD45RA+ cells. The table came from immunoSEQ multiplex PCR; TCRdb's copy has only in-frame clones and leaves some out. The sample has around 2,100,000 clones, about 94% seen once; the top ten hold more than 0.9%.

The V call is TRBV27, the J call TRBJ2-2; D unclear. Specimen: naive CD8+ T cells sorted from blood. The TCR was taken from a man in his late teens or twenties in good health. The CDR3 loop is CASSLGFGTGELFF. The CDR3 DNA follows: TGTGCCAGCAGTTTGGGATTCGGCACCGGGGAGCTGTTTTTT.